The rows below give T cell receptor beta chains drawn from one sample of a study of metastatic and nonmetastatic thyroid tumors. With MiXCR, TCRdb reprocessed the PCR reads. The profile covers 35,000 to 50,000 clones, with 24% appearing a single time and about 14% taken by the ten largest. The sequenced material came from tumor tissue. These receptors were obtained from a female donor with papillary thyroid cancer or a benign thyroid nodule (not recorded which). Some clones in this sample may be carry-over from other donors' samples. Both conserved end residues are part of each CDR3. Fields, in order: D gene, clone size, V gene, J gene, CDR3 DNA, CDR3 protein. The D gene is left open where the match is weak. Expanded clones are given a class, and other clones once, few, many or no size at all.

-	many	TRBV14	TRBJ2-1	TGTGCCAGCAGCCAAGTGGGGGGACAGTACAATGAGCAGTTCTTC	CASSQVGGQYNEQFF
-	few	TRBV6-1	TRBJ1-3	TGTGCCAGCAGCCTCGGCCCCTACGCTGGGGCTGGAAACACCATATATTTT	CASSLGPYAGAGNTIYF
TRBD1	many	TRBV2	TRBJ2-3	TGTGCCAGCAGGTCGACAGGGGTAGGAGATACGCAGTATTTT	CASRSTGVGDTQYF
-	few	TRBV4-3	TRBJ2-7	TGCGCCAGCAGCCAACGGGTAACCTACGAGCAGTACTTC	CASSQRVTYEQYF
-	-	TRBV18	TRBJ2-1	TGTGCCAGCTCTCGTACTAGAAGTAATGAGCAGTTCTTC	CASSRTRSNEQFF
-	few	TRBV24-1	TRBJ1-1	TGTGCCACCAGCAACCCGGGGACAGAAGCTTTCTTT	CATSNPGTEAFF
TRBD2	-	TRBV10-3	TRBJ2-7	TGTGCCATCAGTGAGCCGAGGGGACTAGCGGGAGTGGGCGAGCAGTACTTC	CAISEPRGLAGVGEQYF
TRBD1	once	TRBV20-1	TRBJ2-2	TGCAGTGCAGGACAGGGGCCTCATTCCGGGGAGCTGTTTTTT	CSAGQGPHSGELFF
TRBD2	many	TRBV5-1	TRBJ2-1	TGCGCCAGCAGCTTTGGGGTAGCGGGAGAGGAGTTCTTC	CASSFGVAGEEFF
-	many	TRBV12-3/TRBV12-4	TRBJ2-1	TGTGCCAGCAGTTTGGAACCGAATGAGCAGTTCTTC	CASSLEPNEQFF
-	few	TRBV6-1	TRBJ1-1	TGTGCCAGCACCAACAGGAACACTGAAGCTTTCTTT	CASTNRNTEAFF
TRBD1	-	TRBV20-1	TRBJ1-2	TGCAGTGTCCCGGACAGGTGGGGGGGTGGCTACACCTTC	CSVPDRWGGGYTF
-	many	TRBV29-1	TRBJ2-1	TGCAGCGCCATCAGGGGTGGGACTGAGCAGTTCTTC	CSAIRGGTEQFF
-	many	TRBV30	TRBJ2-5	TGTGCCTGGAGTGTACAGTCCCAAGAGACCCAGTACTTC	CAWSVQSQETQYF
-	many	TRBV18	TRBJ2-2	TGTGCCAGCTCACCACGCCGGACAGCGAACACCGGGGAGCTGTTTTTT	CASSPRRTANTGELFF
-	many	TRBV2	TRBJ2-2	TGTGCCAGCAGTGAGGGATTCGGCACCGGGGAGCTGTTTTTT	CASSEGFGTGELFF
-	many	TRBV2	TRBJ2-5	TGTGCCAGCAGTGAATGGCGTCAAGAGACCCAGTACTTC	CASSEWRQETQYF
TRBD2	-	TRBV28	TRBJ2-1	TGTGCCAGCAGTTTCCTAGCGGGAGAGTACAATGAGCAGTTCTTC	CASSFLAGEYNEQFF
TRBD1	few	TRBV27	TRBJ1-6	TGTGCCAGCAGTTTAGGACAGGGGGCTGGGTCACCCCTCCACTTT	CASSLGQGAGSPLHF
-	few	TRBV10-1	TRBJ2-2	TGCGCCACCTCTCGGCACTCGAACACCGGGGAGCTGTTTTTT	CATSRHSNTGELFF
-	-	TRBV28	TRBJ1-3	TGTGCCAGCAGTCTCTACGGAAACACCATATATTTT	CASSLYGNTIYF
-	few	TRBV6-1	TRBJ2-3	TGTGCCAGCAACTCCTTAGGGGGCACAGATACGCAGTATTTT	CASNSLGGTDTQYF
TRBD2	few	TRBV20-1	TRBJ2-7	TGCAGTGCTTCCTCTGGGACTAGCGGGAGGAGCTCCTACGAGCAGTACTTC	CSASSGTSGRSSYEQYF
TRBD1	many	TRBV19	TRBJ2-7	TGTGCCAGTAGGACAGGGAAGCAGTACTTC	CASRTGKQYF
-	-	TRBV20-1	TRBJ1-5	TGCAGTGCGCTCGTAAGCAATCAGCCCCAGCATTTT	CSALVSNQPQHF
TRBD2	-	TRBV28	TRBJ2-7	TGTGCCAGCAGTTTATCCCGACCCGGACTAGCGGGTGACGAGCAGTACTTC	CASSLSRPGLAGDEQYF
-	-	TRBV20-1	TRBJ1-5	TGCAGCGCTAGTGGTTATAGCAATCATCCCCAGCATTTT	CSASGYSNHPQHF
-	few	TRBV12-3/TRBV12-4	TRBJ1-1	TGTGCCAGCAGTTTGGGGGCTTTGAACACTGAAGCTTTCTTT	CASSLGALNTEAFF
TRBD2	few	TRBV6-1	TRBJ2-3	TGTGTCAGCAGTGGACCCAGACTAGCGGTATGTGCAGATACGCAGTATTTT	CVSSGPRLAVCADTQYF
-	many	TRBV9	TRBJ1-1	TGTGCCAGCAGCGTCTCCGAATGGTTGAACACTGAAGCTTTCTTT	CASSVSEWLNTEAFF
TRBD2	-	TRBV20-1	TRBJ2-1	TGCAGTGCTAGTGCGACTAGCGGGAGTTTCGATGAGCAGTTCTTC	CSASATSGSFDEQFF
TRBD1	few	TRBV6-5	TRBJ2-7	TGTGCCAGCAGTTACTCAACGGACAGGGTCTCCTACGAGCAGTACTTC	CASSYSTDRVSYEQYF
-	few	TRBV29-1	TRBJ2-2	TGCAGCGTCCACGACACTGGGGAGCTGTTTTTT	CSVHDTGELFF
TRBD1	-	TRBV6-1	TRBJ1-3	TGTGCCAGCAGTGCCTGGGGACAGGCCGACTCTGGAAACACCATATATTTT	CASSAWGQADSGNTIYF
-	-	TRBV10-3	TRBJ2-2	TGTGCCATCAGTTCCTTTCCAGAGACCACGAACACCGGGGAGCTGTTTTTT	CAISSFPETTNTGELFF
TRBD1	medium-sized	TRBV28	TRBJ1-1	TGTGCCAGCAGCTATCCGCGGGAGACAGGGACCCTAATTAACACTGAAGCTTTCTTT	CASSYPRETGTLINTEAFF
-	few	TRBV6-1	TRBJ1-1	TGTGCCAGCACCCCCCGGGCCGATGGGGTTACTGAAGCTTTCTTT	CASTPRADGVTEAFF
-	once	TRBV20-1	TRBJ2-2	TGCAGTTCTAGACATCCCCCCGGGGAGCTGTTTTTT	CSSRHPPGELFF
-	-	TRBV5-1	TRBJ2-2	TGCGCCAGCACCGAACGTCCTGGAAACACCGGGGAGCTGTTTTTT	CASTERPGNTGELFF